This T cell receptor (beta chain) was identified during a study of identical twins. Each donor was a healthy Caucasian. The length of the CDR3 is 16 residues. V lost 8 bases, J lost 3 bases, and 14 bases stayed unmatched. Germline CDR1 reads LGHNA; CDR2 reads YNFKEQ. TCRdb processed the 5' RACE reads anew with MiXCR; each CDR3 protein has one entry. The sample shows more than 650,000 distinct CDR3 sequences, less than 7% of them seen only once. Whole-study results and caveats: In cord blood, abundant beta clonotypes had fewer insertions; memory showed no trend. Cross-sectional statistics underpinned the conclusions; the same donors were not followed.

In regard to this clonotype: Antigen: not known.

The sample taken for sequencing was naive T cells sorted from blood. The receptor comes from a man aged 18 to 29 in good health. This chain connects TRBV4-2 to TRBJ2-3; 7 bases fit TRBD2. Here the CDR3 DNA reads TGTGCCAGCGGTGAGGGAGGGCCGGGTAGGACAGATACGCAGTATTTT. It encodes CASGEGGPGRTDTQYF.